The clone carrying this TCR beta chain was counted between two and nine times. Its antigen is still unknown. This specimen includes other DNA sequences encoding the same CDR3. Expressed TCRB transcripts got sequenced, as all isolated RNA was reverse transcribed. The data were produced by immunoSEQ multiplex PCR, yet TCRdb's version contains in-frame clones alone and is incomplete. The repertoire holds more than 550,000 clones, with over 13% as singletons. In total, each donor contributed a single heparinised blood draw that averaged about 100 mL. Sorted CD4+ subsets: naive, central memory, regulatory, stem cell-like memory (CD45RO/CCR7/CD25/CD127/CD95/CD27 panel). Purity (above 98%) was reached by all sorted populations. The data belong to a study of beta chain features in type 1 diabetes. The study, taken as a whole, reports: Naive, central memory and regulatory TCRB repertoires appeared more similar among patients than healthy donors. People with Type 1 diabetes carried modestly yet significantly shorter TCRB CDR3s in all four CD4+ subsets.

This CDR3 comprises 12 residues. Germline V gene lookup returns CDR1 SEHNR and CDR2 FQNEAQ (reference sequence). With 1 base removed from V and 4 bases from J, the gap between germline ends came to 4 bases. The sequenced material came from naive CD4+ T cells from blood. The sequence was collected from a young man with type 1 diabetes. This rearrangement joins TRBV7-9 to TRBJ2-5; D call uncertain. The DNA for the CDR3 is TGTGCCAGCAGCTTAGTATTAGAGACCCAGTACTTC. Protein: CASSLVLETQYF.